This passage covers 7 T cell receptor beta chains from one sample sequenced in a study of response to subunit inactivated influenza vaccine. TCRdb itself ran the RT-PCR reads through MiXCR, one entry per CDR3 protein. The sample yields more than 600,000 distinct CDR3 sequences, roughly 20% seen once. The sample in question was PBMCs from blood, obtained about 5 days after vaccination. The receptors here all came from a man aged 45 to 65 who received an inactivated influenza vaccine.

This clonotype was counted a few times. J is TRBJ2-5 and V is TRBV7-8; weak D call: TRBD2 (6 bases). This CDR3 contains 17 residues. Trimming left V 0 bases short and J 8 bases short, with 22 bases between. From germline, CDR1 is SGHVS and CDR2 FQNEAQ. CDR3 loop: CASSLAGGVATRGTQYF. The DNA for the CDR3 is TGTGCCAGCAGCTTAGCCGGAGGGGTTGCGACCCGGGGAACCCAGTACTTC.

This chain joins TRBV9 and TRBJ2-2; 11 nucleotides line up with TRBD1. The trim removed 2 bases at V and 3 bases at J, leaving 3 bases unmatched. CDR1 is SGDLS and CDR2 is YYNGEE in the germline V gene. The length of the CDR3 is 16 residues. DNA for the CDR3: TGTGCCAGCAGCGTTGGACAGGGGGCTTACACCGGGGAGCTGTTTTTT. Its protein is CASSVGQGAYTGELFF.

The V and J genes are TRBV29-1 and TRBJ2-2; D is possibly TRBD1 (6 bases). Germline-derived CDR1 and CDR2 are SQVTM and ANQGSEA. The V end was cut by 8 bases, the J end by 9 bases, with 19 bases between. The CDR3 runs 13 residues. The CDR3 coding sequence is TGCAGCCCAGGGGCGGTAGCCTTCTGGGAGCTGTTTTTT. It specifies CSPGAVAFWELFF.

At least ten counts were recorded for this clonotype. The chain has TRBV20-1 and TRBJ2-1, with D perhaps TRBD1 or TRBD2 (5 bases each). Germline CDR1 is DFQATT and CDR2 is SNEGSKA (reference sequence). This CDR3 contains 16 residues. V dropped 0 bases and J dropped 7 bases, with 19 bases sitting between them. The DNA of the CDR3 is TGCAGTGCTAGAGATCCCCGGGACCCGCGTGATAATGAGCAGTTCTTC. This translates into CSARDPRDPRDNEQFF.

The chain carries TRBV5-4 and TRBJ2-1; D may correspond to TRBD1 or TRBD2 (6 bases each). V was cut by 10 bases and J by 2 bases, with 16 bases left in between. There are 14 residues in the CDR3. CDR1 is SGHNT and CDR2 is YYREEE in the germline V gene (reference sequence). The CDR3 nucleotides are TGTGCCTTACAAAACAGGGAGGCCTACAATGAGCAGTTCTTC. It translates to CALQNREAYNEQFF.

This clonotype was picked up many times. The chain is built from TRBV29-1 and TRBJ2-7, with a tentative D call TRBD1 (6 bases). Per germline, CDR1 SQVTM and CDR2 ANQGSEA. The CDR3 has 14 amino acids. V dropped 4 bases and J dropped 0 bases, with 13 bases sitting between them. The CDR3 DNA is TGCAGCGTTGCCCACGGACAGCCCTCCTACGAGCAGTACTTC. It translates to CSVAHGQPSYEQYF.

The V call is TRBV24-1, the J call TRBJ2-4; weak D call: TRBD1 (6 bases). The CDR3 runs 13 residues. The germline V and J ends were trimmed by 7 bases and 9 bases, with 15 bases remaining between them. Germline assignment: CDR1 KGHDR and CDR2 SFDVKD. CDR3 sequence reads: CATRGAASGIQYF. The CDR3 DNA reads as TGTGCCACCAGGGGGGCAGCCTCGGGCATTCAGTACTTC.